The rows below give T cell receptor beta chains drawn from one sample of a study of T cell responses to AZD1222 COVID-19 vaccine. TCRdb keeps only in-frame clones here, not all; method: immunoSEQ multiplex PCR. The sample lists more than 110,000 clones; 80% to 90% were seen once. The sample here was peripheral blood, taken on day 0 of AZD1222 vaccination. The receptors shown here come from an adult in good health. CDR3s include the opening cysteine and the closing phenylalanine or tryptophan. A D gene is named only where the DNA matches it firmly.

>TRBJ1-5|NA|TRBV28
CASRPPSWGAHQPQHF
TGTGCCAGCAGGCCACCGTCGTGGGGGGCTCACCAGCCCCAGCATTTT
>TRBJ1-6|TRBD1|TRBV6-5
CASSIQGLYSPLHF
TGTGCCAGCAGTATACAGGGGCTATATTCACCCCTCCACTTT
>TRBJ2-1|NA|TRBV27
CASSLDSYNEQFF
TGTGCCAGCAGTTTAGACAGCTACAATGAGCAGTTCTTC
>TRBJ2-1|NA|TRBV7-2
CASSPGGWYNEQFF
TGTGCCAGCAGCCCTGGAGGATGGTACAATGAGCAGTTCTTC
>TRBJ1-5|TRBD1|TRBV19
CASSETGSLQPQHF
TGTGCCAGTAGTGAGACAGGGAGCCTGCAGCCCCAGCATTTT
>TRBJ1-1|NA|TRBV9
CASSVAAGRADEAFF
TGTGCCAGCAGCGTAGCCGCAGGAAGGGCTGATGAAGCTTTCTTT
>TRBJ2-3|NA|TRBV4-2
CASSQEVAGTDTQYF
TGTGCCAGCAGCCAAGAAGTAGCGGGCACAGATACGCAGTATTTT
>TRBJ2-7|NA|TRBV3-1/TRBV3-2
CASSQGREGQYF
TGTGCCAGCAGCCAAGGAAGAGAGGGGCAGTACTTC
>TRBJ1-4|NA|TRBV6-6
CASRLARTANEKLFF
TGTGCCAGCAGGTTGGCGAGGACAGCAAATGAAAAACTGTTTTTT
>TRBJ2-6|NA|TRBV6-6
CASSYVSLSGANVLTF
TGTGCCAGCAGTTACGTATCGCTCTCTGGGGCCAACGTCCTGACTTTC
>TRBJ2-7|TRBD2|TRBV29-1
CSVGYGGNEQYF
TGCAGCGTTGGTTACGGGGGGAACGAGCAGTACTTC
>TRBJ2-7|NA|TRBV9
CASSGRPGNHPFEQYF
TGTGCCAGCAGCGGTCGACCGGGAAACCACCCTTTCGAGCAGTACTTC
>TRBJ2-5|NA|TRBV10-2
CASSLGGGGQETQYF
TGCGCCAGCAGTCTAGGGGGCGGGGGCCAAGAGACCCAGTACTTC
>TRBJ1-1|NA|TRBV6-5
CASSYQSVAFF
TGTGCCAGCAGTTACCAGTCGGTGGCTTTCTTT